One and the same sample provided the 6 T cell receptor beta chains below, sequenced in a study of blood T cell repertoires in COVID-19. TCRdb's table, derived via immunoSEQ multiplex PCR, lists solely in-frame clones and lacks some. This sample has roughly 140,000 clones; 65% to 85% occur once, and the top ten carry over 7%. The specimen sequenced was peripheral blood. These receptors all stem from a man aged 50 to 60 with active or convalescent COVID-19.

The rearrangement links TRBV6-5 to TRBJ1-1; D is uncertain. The CDR3 spans 12 residues. V gave up 4 bases and J gave up 11 bases, with 14 bases separating them. Germline loops: CDR1 MNHEY, CDR2 SVGAGI. The CDR3 loop reads CASSSDLFKAFF. The CDR3 nucleotides read TGTGCCAGCAGTTCCGATCTATTTAAGGCTTTCTTT.

The CDR3 DNA is TGTGCCAGCAGGCCCCTAGGGACTTACACTGAAGCTTTCTTT. Translating it yields CASRPLGTYTEAFF. This chain joins TRBV28 and TRBJ1-1; D is perhaps TRBD1 (5 bases). Germline CDR1 MDHEN, CDR2 SYDVKM. The CDR3 has 14 residues. V was cut by 6 bases and J by 3 bases, with 14 bases left in between.

The chain combines TRBV9 with TRBJ2-7, with 11 bases matching TRBD1. The germline V gene encodes CDR1 SGDLS and CDR2 YYNGEE. This CDR3 contains 14 residues. J lost 4 bases, V lost 4 bases, and 4 bases had no gene match. CDR3 nucleotides: TGTGCCAGCAGCTCCCGGGACAGGGGGTACGAGCAGTACTTC. Protein product: CASSSRDRGYEQYF.

This clone was picked up a small number of times. The V and J genes are TRBV5-1 and TRBJ2-2; TRBD2 agrees at 8 bases. V lost 4 bases to trimming and J lost 4 bases; unmatched junction nucleotides: 9. This CDR3 spans 16 amino acids. The germline V gene has CDR1 SGHRS and CDR2 YFSETQ. DNA of the CDR3: TGCGCCAGCAGCCCCTGGGTAGCGGGAAGCACCGGGGAGCTGTTTTTT. It specifies CASSPWVAGSTGELFF.

A single count supports this clone. CDR3 DNA sequence: TGTGCCATCAGTGAGTCCTGGAGGGACGAGCAGTACTTC. This gives the protein CAISESWRDEQYF. The genes are TRBV10-3 and TRBJ2-7; weak D call: TRBD2 (6 bases). CDR1 is ENHRY and CDR2 is SYGVKD in the germline V gene. The CDR3 covers 13 residues. Trimming shortened V by 0 bases and J by 5 bases, and 8 bases separated the two germline ends.

This chain joins TRBV4-2 and TRBJ2-7, with 9 nucleotides matching TRBD2. V trimming: 4 bases; J trimming: 7 bases; junction bases outside the gene matches: 11. The CDR3 covers 15 residues. CDR1 is LGHNA, CDR2 YNFKEQ, per germline. CDR3 bases: TGTGCCAGCAGCCCCCTCGCGGGAGGGCCGGGGGAGCAGTACTTC. Its protein is CASSPLAGGPGEQYF.